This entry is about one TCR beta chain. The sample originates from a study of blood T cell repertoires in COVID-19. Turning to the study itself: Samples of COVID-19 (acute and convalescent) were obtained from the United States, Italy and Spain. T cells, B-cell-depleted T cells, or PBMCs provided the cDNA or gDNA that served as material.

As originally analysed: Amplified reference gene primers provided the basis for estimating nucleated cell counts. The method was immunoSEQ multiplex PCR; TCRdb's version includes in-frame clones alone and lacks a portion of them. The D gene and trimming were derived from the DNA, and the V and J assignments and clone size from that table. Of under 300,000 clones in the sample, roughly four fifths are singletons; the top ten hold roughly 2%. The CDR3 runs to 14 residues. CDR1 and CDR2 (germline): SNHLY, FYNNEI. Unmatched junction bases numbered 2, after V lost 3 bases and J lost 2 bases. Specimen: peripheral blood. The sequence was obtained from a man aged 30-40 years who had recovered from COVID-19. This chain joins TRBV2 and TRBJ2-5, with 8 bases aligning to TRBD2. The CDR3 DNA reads TGTGCCAGCAGTGAGAAGCGGGGGCAAGAGACCCAGTACTTC. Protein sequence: CASSEKRGQETQYF.